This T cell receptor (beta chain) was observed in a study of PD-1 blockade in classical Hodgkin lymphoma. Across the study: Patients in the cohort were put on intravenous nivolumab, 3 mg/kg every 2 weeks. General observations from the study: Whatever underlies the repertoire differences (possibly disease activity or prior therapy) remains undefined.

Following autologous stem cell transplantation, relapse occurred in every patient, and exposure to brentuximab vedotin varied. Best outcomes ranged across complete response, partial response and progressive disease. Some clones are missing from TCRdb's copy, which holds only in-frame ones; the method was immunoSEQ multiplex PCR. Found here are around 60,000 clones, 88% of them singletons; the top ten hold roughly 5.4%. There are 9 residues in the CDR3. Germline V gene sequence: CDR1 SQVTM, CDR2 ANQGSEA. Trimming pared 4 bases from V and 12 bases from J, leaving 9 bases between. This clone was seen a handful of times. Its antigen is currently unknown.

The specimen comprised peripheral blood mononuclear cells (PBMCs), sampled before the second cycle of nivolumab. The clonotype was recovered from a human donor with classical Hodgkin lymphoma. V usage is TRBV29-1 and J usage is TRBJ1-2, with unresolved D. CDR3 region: CSVVPIHTF. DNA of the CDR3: TGCAGCGTTGTCCCCATACACACCTTC.